This is a list of T cell receptor beta chains from one sample in a study of blood T cell repertoires in COVID-19. TCRdb's copy holds only in-frame clones and misses some; the assay was immunoSEQ multiplex PCR. The sample holds about 140,000 clones, about 90% seen once. Sequenced sample: peripheral blood. These receptors all come from a man between 60 and 70 years old with active or convalescent COVID-19. The CDR3 runs from the conserved cysteine through the conserved F or W. A D gene is named only where the DNA matches it firmly. Clone size, where shown, is once, few, many, or a class for clones that have expanded.

>TRBJ2-5|TRBV7-2|NA|TRBD1
TGTGCCAGCAGCCCAAACGGCAGGGGGTACCAAGAGACCCAGTACTTC
CASSPNGRGYQETQYF
>TRBJ1-1|TRBV7-2|NA|TRBD1
TGTGCCAGCAGCTTAGACCGGACAGGGTCCACTGAAGCTTTCTTT
CASSLDRTGSTEAFF
>TRBJ2-5|TRBV2|NA|NA
TGTGCCAGCACTCGCCTGAGTACCAAAGAGACCCAGTACTTC
CASTRLSTKETQYF
>TRBJ1-5|TRBV18|NA|NA
TGTGCCAGCTCACCCCCTGAATTCAGGGGCAATCAGCCCCAGCATTTT
CASSPPEFRGNQPQHF
>TRBJ2-2|TRBV7-6|NA|NA
TGTGCCAGCAGCTTAGCAGGCGGGATCACCGGGGAGCTGTTTTTT
CASSLAGGITGELFF
>TRBJ2-7|TRBV18|NA|NA
TGTGCCAGCTCCCAAACTGTCCGGGAAAAGCAGTACTTC
CASSQTVREKQYF
>TRBJ2-5|TRBV13|few|TRBD1
TGTGCCAGCAGCTCGACAGGGGCTGGAGAGACCCAGTACTTC
CASSSTGAGETQYF
>TRBJ1-1|TRBV28|few|NA
TGTGCCAGCAGTTTAGTCGCCACAGGTAATTTTGAAGCTTTCTTT
CASSLVATGNFEAFF
>TRBJ1-5|TRBV5-5|NA|NA
TGTGCCAGCAGCTTGAGCCGGGGGACGGGGGGGACCAGCAATCAGCCCCAGCATTTT
CASSLSRGTGGTSNQPQHF
>TRBJ2-1|TRBV5-4|NA|NA
TGTGCCAGCAGCCAAACGGGGTTCTACAATGAGCAGTTCTTC
CASSQTGFYNEQFF
>TRBJ1-2|TRBV6-5|NA|TRBD1
TGTGCCAGCAGTTACCCGGACAGGTCTGGCTACACCTTC
CASSYPDRSGYTF
>TRBJ2-1|TRBV28|few|NA
TGTGCCAGCAGTTTGTGGGGCTGGCAGTTCTTC
CASSLWGWQFF
>TRBJ2-1|TRBV30|NA|TRBD1
TGTGCCTGGAGTGCCCGGGGACAGGGCGTCCTCAATGAGCAGTTCTTC
CAWSARGQGVLNEQFF
>TRBJ2-3|TRBV2|NA|TRBD1
TGTGCCAGCAGGGTTACAGGGGGAAGCACAGATACGCAGTATTTT
CASRVTGGSTDTQYF
>TRBJ2-7|TRBV10-1|NA|TRBD2
TGCGCCAGCAGCGACGGAGGTGGGGGGGGTTACGAGCAGTACTTC
CASSDGGGGGYEQYF
>TRBJ1-1|TRBV6-5|few|NA
TGTGCCAGCAGTCCCCCAGGACTTCCCGTAGAGAAAGCTTTCTTT
CASSPPGLPVEKAFF
>TRBJ1-2|TRBV24-1|NA|NA
TGTGCCACCAGTGCTACGGACAGACTATATGGCTACACCTTC
CATSATDRLYGYTF
>TRBJ2-7|TRBV7-9|once|NA
TGTGCCAGCAGCACTTCAGGGGTGGCCGAGCAGTACTTC
CASSTSGVAEQYF
>TRBJ1-2|TRBV11-2|once|NA
TGTGCCAGCAGCTTAGTCGGGAATTGGAACTATGGCTACACCTTC
CASSLVGNWNYGYTF
>TRBJ2-5|TRBV28|NA|TRBD2
TGTGCCAGCAGTTCGGGAGTAGCGGGAGTTGAGACCCAGTACTTC
CASSSGVAGVETQYF
>TRBJ1-4|TRBV5-1|few|NA
TGCGCCAGCAGATCTACAGGGACAATTAATGAAAAACTGTTTTTT
CASRSTGTINEKLFF
>TRBJ2-1|TRBV4-3|once|TRBD2
TGCGCCAGCAGCCAAGTAGCGGGGGATGAGCAGTTCTTC
CASSQVAGDEQFF